Listed here are 27 T cell receptor beta chains from one sample, sequenced in a study of control samples from healthy donors and cancer patients. Clones were sequenced by immunoSEQ multiplex PCR, and TCRdb holds only the in-frame ones, with some missing. Among approximately 150,000 clones listed, approximately 88% were seen once. Material: blood. The source of these receptors is a man aged 25 to 45 in good health.

CDR3 bases: TGTGCCAGCAGCCGGCAGGGGTGGCAAGAGACCCAGTACTTC. It yields the protein CASSRQGWQETQYF. The chain couples TRBV9 to TRBJ2-5; possible D gene TRBD1, 6 bases. Germline values: CDR1 SGDLS, CDR2 YYNGEE. V gave up 4 bases and J gave up 2 bases, with 12 bases separating them. The CDR3 contains 14 residues.

V and J are TRBV28 and TRBJ1-2; 7 nucleotides match TRBD1. V lost 3 bases and J lost 3; bases outside the gene matches: 4. CDR1 MDHEN and CDR2 SYDVKM come from the germline V gene. This CDR3 contains 14 residues. The CDR3 region is CASSLAGGDYGYTF. The CDR3 DNA sequence: TGTGCCAGCAGTTTGGCAGGGGGGGACTATGGCTACACCTTC.

The chain employs TRBV5-8 and TRBJ1-5; D uncertain. Germline loops: CDR1 SGHTS, CDR2 YDEGEE. V was cut by 1 base and J by 7 bases, with 12 bases left in between. This CDR3 is built from 14 residues. The CDR3 region has the DNA TGTGCCAGCAGCTTGCGGGGTAACGGGCAGCCCCAGCATTTT. This sequence encodes CASSLRGNGQPQHF. Drawing the rest from reference TRBV5-8 and TRBJ1-5, the complete variable domain is EAGVTQSPTHLIKTRGQQATLRCSPISGHTSVYWYQQALGLGLQFLLWYDEGEERNRGNFPPRFSGRQFPNYSSELNVNALELEDSALYLCASSLRGNGQPQHFGDGTRLSIL.

This clone has just one count. The genes are TRBV2 and TRBJ1-3, with D tentatively TRBD1 (5 bases). V was clipped by 6 bases and J by 1 base, with 10 bases between them. The CDR3 sequence is 14 residues long. Germline V gives CDR1 SNHLY, CDR2 FYNNEI. The CDR3 reads CASSPRESGNTIYF. DNA for the CDR3: TGTGCCAGCAGCCCCAGGGAGTCTGGAAACACCATATATTTT. Full variable domain (outside the CDR3, taken from reference TRBV2 and TRBJ1-3): EPEVTQTPSHQVTQMGQEVILRCVPISNHLYFYWYRQILGQKVEFLVSFYNNEISEKSEIFDDQFSVERPDGSNFTLKIRSTKLEDSAMYFCASSPRESGNTIYFGEGSWLTVV.

The chain is built from TRBV5-4 and TRBJ2-5, with D unclear. Trimming took off 1 base at V and 2 bases at J, with 9 bases between the two ends. The CDR3 extends over 14 amino acids. Looked up from germline, CDR1 is SGHNT and CDR2 is YYREEE (reference sequence). The CDR3 sequence is CASSLIGAQETQYF. The CDR3 DNA reads TGTGCCAGCAGCTTGATCGGCGCTCAAGAGACCCAGTACTTC. The full variable domain, with the rest looked up from reference TRBV5-4 and TRBJ2-5, is ETGVTQSPTHLIKTRGQQVTLRCSSQSGHNTVSWYQQALGQGPQFIFQYYREEENGRGNFPPRFSGLQFPNYSSELNVNALELDDSALYLCASSLIGAQETQYFGPGTRLLVL.

The chain has TRBV29-1 and TRBJ2-1; 9 bases match TRBD2. CDR3 length: 14 amino acids. Trimming took 2 bases from V and 5 from J; bases not matched to a gene: 4. CDR1 is SQVTM and CDR2 is ANQGSEA in the germline V gene. As DNA, the CDR3 is TGCAGCGTTGAACTAGCGGGACATCACAATGAGCAGTTCTTC. Translation: CSVELAGHHNEQFF.

The rearrangement joins TRBV7-2 to TRBJ2-2; D perhaps matches TRBD2 (5 bases). The V gene lost 5 bases and the J gene lost 5 bases, with 18 bases spanning the gap. The CDR3 spans 16 residues. Germline lookup yields CDR1 SGHTA and CDR2 FQGNSA. CDR3: CASSLEGTSRTGELFF. The CDR3, as DNA: TGTGCCAGCAGCCTAGAGGGCACTAGTCGGACCGGGGAGCTGTTTTTT.

Concerning this clone itself: At one end the junction does not follow the germline gene, possibly because of a read error. CDR3 protein: CASSQDRDTQEAQYF. CDR3 bases: TGTGCCAGCAGCCAAGACAGGGACACCCAAGAGGCCCAGTACTTC. The V and J genes are TRBV3-1 (or the pseudogene TRBV3-2) and TRBJ2-5; tentatively, D is TRBD1 (6 bases). CDR1 LGHDT and CDR2 YNNKEL come from the germline V gene (reference sequence). The CDR3 totals 15 residues.

The chain has TRBV29-1 and TRBJ2-7; TRBD2 might be the D (6 bases). The CDR3 runs 14 residues. V lost 0 bases and J 6 bases, leaving 15 bases between the germline ends. CDR1 and CDR2 (germline): SQVTM, ANQGSEA. This CDR3 reads CSVEDGGSGSEQYF. CDR3 DNA: TGCAGCGTTGAAGATGGGGGGTCGGGGAGCGAGCAGTACTTC.

For this clone: The same CDR3 arises from other DNA sequences in this sample as well. The chain uses TRBV7-9 and TRBJ1-6, with no clear D. With 3 bases removed from V and 7 bases from J, the gap between germline ends came to 10 bases. This CDR3 is built from 14 residues. Germline V gives CDR1 SEHNR, CDR2 FQNEAQ (reference sequence). The CDR3 loop reads CASSFLGPNSPLHF. CDR3 nucleotides: TGTGCCAGCAGCTTCTTGGGCCCAAATTCACCCCTCCACTTT.

A note on this clone: Distinct nucleotide sequences in the sample also encode this CDR3. This sequence joins TRBV4-1 and TRBJ2-7, with D perhaps TRBD1 (6 bases). V shed 0 bases and J shed 3 bases, with 6 bases lying between them. The CDR3 runs to 13 residues. Germline V gives CDR1 MGHRA, CDR2 YSYEKL. Here the CDR3 reads CASSQDRGYEQYF. CDR3 DNA sequence: TGCGCCAGCAGCCAAGACAGGGGCTACGAGCAGTACTTC.

Written as DNA, the CDR3 is TGTGCCAGCAGTTACGGGACAGGGGTTCCAGATACGCAGTATTTT. This translates into CASSYGTGVPDTQYF. The rearrangement links TRBV6-2 or TRBV6-3 to TRBJ2-3; the match to TRBD1 covers 10 bases. Germline CDR1 and CDR2: MNHEY and SVGEGT. The CDR3 loop spans 15 amino acids. V trimming: 2 bases; J trimming: 4 bases; junction bases outside the gene matches: 3.

CDR3 nucleotides: TGTGCCAGCAGCCAGAGGAGTGAAAAACTGTTTTTT. Its protein product is CASSQRSEKLFF. V gene TRBV3-1 (or the pseudogene TRBV3-2) combines with J gene TRBJ1-4; no reliable D call. The CDR3 totals 12 residues. Germline CDR1 reads LGHDT; CDR2 reads YNNKEL (reference sequence). V dropped 3 bases and J dropped 7 bases, with 6 bases sitting between them.

The V gene is TRBV6-6, the J gene TRBJ2-3; D call uncertain. This CDR3 has 16 amino acids. Germline V CDR1 and CDR2: MNHNY, SVGAGI (reference sequence). Trimming removed 8 bases from V and 0 bases from J, with 18 bases in between. In DNA, the CDR3 is TGTGCCAGCGCACTATTCCCTCCGCCGAGCACAGATACGCAGTATTTT. Residues: CASALFPPPSTDTQYF.

The V call is TRBV9, the J call TRBJ2-7; D is perhaps TRBD1 (6 bases). The length of the CDR3 is 14 residues. V lost 0 bases, J lost 3 bases, and 10 bases lay in between. Germline V gene data show CDR1 as SGDLS and CDR2 as YYNGEE. CDR3 loop: CASSVGRGNYEQYF. CDR3 sequence (DNA): TGTGCCAGCAGCGTAGGCAGGGGAAACTACGAGCAGTACTTC.

The J gene is TRBJ1-1, the V gene TRBV20-1; no firm D call. This CDR3 is 11 amino acids long. Trimming took 3 bases from V and 8 from J, leaving 10 bases between them. CDR1 is DFQATT, CDR2 SNEGSKA, per germline (reference sequence). The CDR3 nucleotides read TGCAGTGCTAGCGCGCACGACGAAGCTTTCTTT. This encodes CSASAHDEAFF.

CDR3 loop: CATSGGEQLNLGELFF. The CDR3 nucleotides read TGTGCCACCAGTGGAGGCGAACAGCTGAACCTCGGGGAGCTGTTTTTT. The chain is built from TRBV24-1 and TRBJ2-2; D gene uncertain. Trimming removed 5 bases from V and 7 bases from J, with 19 bases in between. Germline V gene lookup returns CDR1 KGHDR and CDR2 SFDVKD. There are 16 residues in the CDR3.

The chain combines TRBV6-5 with TRBJ2-7; 8 positions agree with TRBD2. CDR1 and CDR2 from the germline V gene are MNHEY and SVGAGI. This CDR3 comprises 13 residues. After removal of 8 bases from V and 3 bases from J, the junction contained 6 bases not matched to a gene. The CDR3 protein is CASLSGNNYEQYF. The DNA of the CDR3 is TGTGCCAGCCTTAGCGGGAACAACTACGAGCAGTACTTC.

This clone was counted a single time. V gene TRBV7-9 combines with J gene TRBJ2-5; 8 bases align to TRBD1. CDR3 length: 14 amino acids. Germline assignment: CDR1 SEHNR and CDR2 FQNEAQ (reference sequence). The trim removed 4 bases at V and 0 bases at J, leaving 1 base unmatched. CDR3 residues: CASSSDRDQETQYF. The DNA for the CDR3 is TGTGCCAGCAGCTCGGACAGGGACCAAGAGACCCAGTACTTC.

The V gene is TRBV6-5, the J gene TRBJ1-6, with 8 bases matching TRBD1. The CDR3 extends over 13 amino acids. From germline, CDR1 is MNHEY and CDR2 SVGAGI. V trimming: 8 bases; J trimming: 6 bases; junction bases outside the gene matches: 3. The CDR3 nucleotides read TGTGCCAGCTTAACAGGGGGTAATTCACCCCTCCACTTT. As protein: CASLTGGNSPLHF.

The DNA of the CDR3 is TGTGCCAGCTCATCGTGGGACATGGAGTCTGGGGCCAACGTCCTGACTTTC. Translation gives CASSSWDMESGANVLTF. The rearrangement links TRBV18 to TRBJ2-6; D might be TRBD1 (6 bases). Per germline, CDR1 KGHSH and CDR2 LQKENI. Trimming pared 5 bases from V and 1 base from J, leaving 15 bases between. The CDR3 totals 17 residues.

The chain uses TRBV9 and TRBJ2-7, with D maybe TRBD2 (6 bases). Trimming took 0 bases from V and 3 from J, leaving 13 bases between them. The CDR3 extends over 15 amino acids. CDR1 SGDLS and CDR2 YYNGEE come from the germline V gene. The CDR3: CASSVAEGNYYEQYF. The CDR3 nucleotides read TGTGCCAGCAGCGTAGCGGAGGGGAACTACTACGAGCAGTACTTC.

The V call is TRBV7-6, the J call TRBJ2-7; D is possibly TRBD1 (6 bases). The V end was cut by 5 bases, the J end by 4 bases, with 21 bases between. The CDR3 is made up of 16 amino acids. The V gene's germline CDR1 is SGHVS and CDR2 FNYEAQ. The CDR3 bases are TGTGCCAGCAGCCCTCGCGGACAGAAAAATTTTTACGAGCAGTACTTC. This sequence encodes CASSPRGQKNFYEQYF.

CDR3 in amino acids: CASSLGGGAPLHF. CDR3 coding DNA: TGTGCCAGCAGTTTAGGGGGAGGGGCTCCCCTCCACTTT. The rearrangement joins TRBV12-3 or TRBV12-4 to TRBJ1-6; D is possibly TRBD1 (5 bases). V lost 1 base, J lost 13 bases, and 11 bases lay in between. CDR3 length: 13 amino acids.

The chain is built from TRBV19 and TRBJ1-1; the D gene is possibly TRBD1 (5 bases). Germline CDR1 LNHDA, CDR2 SQIVND (reference sequence). Trimming pared 5 bases from V and 3 bases from J, leaving 10 bases between. This CDR3 is built from 13 residues. In DNA, the CDR3 is TGTGCCAGTAGTTCCGCCAGGGACACTGAAGCTTTCTTT. Its translation is CASSSARDTEAFF.

V is TRBV24-1 and J is TRBJ1-1; D unclear. Trimming stripped 12 bases from V and 0 bases from J, with 19 bases between. Germline assignment: CDR1 KGHDR and CDR2 SFDVKD. The CDR3 is 15 amino acids. The CDR3 coding sequence is TGTGCCTCCACGGATTGGCCCCAAATGAACACTGAAGCTTTCTTT. It codes for CASTDWPQMNTEAFF.

The chain recombines TRBV27 with TRBJ1-1; D is unclear. From germline, CDR1 is MNHEY and CDR2 SMNVEV (reference sequence). V lost 0 bases, J lost 3 bases, and 8 bases lay in between. This CDR3 has 14 amino acids. Written as DNA, the CDR3 is TGTGCCAGCAGTTTATCTACTGGTTACACTGAAGCTTTCTTT. Protein sequence: CASSLSTGYTEAFF.